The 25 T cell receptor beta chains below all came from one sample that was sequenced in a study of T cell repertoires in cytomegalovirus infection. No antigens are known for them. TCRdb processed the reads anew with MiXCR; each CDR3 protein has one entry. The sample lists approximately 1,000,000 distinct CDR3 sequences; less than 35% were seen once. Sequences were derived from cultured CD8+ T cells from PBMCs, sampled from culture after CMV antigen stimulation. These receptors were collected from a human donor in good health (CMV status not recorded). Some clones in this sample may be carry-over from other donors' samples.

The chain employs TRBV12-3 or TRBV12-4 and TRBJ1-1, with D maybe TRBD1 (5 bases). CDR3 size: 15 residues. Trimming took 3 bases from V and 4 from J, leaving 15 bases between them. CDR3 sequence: CASSLGRGYVTEAFF. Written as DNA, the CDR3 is TGTGCCAGCAGTTTGGGCCGGGGGTATGTCACTGAAGCTTTCTTT.

The CDR3 reads CASSSRQGSGGRDGQFF. CDR3 DNA: TGTGCCAGCAGCTCAAGACAGGGTAGCGGGGGGCGGGATGGGCAGTTCTTC. The chain employs TRBV7-9 and TRBJ2-1, with TRBD2 matching over 10 bases. The germline V gene has CDR1 SEHNR and CDR2 FQNEAQ (reference sequence). The CDR3 spans 17 residues. The ends lost 4 bases at V and 12 bases at J; junction bases unmatched: 18.

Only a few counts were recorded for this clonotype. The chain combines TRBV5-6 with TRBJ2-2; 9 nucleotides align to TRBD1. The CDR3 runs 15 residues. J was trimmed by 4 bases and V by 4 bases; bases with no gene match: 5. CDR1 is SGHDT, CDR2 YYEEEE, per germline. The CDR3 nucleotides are TGTGCCAGCAGCCCGGGACAGGGCCCCACCGGGGAGCTGTTTTTT. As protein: CASSPGQGPTGELFF.

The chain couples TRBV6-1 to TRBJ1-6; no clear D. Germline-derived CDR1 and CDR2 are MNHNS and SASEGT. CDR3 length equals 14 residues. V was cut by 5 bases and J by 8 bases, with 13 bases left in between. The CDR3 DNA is TGTGCCAGCAGTTATTCTTCCGGAGATTCACCCCTCCACTTT. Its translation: CASSYSSGDSPLHF.

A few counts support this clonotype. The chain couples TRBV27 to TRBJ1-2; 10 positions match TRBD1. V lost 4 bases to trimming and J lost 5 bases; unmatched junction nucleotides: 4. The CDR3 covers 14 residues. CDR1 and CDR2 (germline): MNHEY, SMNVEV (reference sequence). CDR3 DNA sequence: TGTGCCAGCAGTTCGGACAGGGGGAGGTATGGCTACACCTTC. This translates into CASSSDRGRYGYTF.

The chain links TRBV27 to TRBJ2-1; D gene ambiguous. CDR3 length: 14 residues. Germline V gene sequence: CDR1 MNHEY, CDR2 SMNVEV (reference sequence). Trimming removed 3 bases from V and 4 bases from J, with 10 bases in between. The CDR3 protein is CASSFLGNYNEQFF. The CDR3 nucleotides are TGTGCCAGCAGTTTCCTAGGGAATTACAATGAGCAGTTCTTC.

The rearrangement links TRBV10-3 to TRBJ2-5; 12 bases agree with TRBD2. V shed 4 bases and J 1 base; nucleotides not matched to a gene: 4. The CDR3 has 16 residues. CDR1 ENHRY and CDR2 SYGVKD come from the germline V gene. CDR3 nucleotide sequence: TGTGCCATCAGTGCCGGACTAGCGGGGACCCAAGAGACCCAGTACTTC. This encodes CAISAGLAGTQETQYF.

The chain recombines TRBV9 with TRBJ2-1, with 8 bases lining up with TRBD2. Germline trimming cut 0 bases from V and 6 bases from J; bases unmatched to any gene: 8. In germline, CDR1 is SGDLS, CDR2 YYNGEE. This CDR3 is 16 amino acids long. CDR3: CASSVVGSGVSNEQFF. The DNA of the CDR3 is TGTGCCAGCAGCGTAGTGGGTAGCGGGGTCTCCAATGAGCAGTTCTTC. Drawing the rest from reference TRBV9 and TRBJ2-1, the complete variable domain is DSGVTQTPKHLITATGQRVTLRCSPRSGDLSVYWYQQSLDQGLQFLIQYYNGEERAKGNILERFSAQQFPDLHSELNLSSLELGDSALYFCASSVVGSGVSNEQFFGPGTRLTVL.

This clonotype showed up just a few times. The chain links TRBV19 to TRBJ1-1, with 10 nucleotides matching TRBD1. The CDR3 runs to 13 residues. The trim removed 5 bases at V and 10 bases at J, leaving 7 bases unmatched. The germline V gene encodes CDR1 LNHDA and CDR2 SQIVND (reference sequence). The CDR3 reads CASSPGQGLRAFF. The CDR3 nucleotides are TGTGCCAGTAGTCCGGGACAGGGGTTGCGAGCTTTCTTT.

The CDR3 region has the DNA TGTGCCAGCAGTTACGTAGGCAGCGGTTTCTCTGAAGCTTTCTTT. Protein product: CASSYVGSGFSEAFF. This chain links TRBV6-2 or TRBV6-3 with TRBJ1-1, with D unresolved. This CDR3 is built from 15 residues. V lost 2 bases and J lost 6, with 16 bases in between. CDR1 MNHEY and CDR2 SVGEGT come from the germline V gene.

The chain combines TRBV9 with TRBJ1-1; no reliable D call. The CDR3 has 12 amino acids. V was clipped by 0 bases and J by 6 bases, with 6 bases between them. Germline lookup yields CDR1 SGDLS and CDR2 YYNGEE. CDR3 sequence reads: CASSVDSSEAFF. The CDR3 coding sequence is TGTGCCAGCAGCGTAGACAGCTCTGAAGCTTTCTTT. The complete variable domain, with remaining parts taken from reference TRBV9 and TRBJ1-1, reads DSGVTQTPKHLITATGQRVTLRCSPRSGDLSVYWYQQSLDQGLQFLIQYYNGEERAKGNILERFSAQQFPDLHSELNLSSLELGDSALYFCASSVDSSEAFFGQGTRLTVV.

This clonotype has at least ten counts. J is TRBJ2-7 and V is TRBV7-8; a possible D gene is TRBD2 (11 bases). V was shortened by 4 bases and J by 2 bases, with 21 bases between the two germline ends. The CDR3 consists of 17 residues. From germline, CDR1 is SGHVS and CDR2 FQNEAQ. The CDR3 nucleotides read TGTGCCAGCAGCTCCGGACAGGGGGGACTAGCGGCCTACGAGCAGTACGTC. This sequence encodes CASSSGQGGLAAYEQYV.

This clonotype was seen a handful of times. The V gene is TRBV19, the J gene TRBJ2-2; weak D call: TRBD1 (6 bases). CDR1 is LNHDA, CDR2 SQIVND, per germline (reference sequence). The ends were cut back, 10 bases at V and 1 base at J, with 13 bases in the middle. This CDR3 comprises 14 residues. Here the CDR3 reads CATSGTLNTGELFF. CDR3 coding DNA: TGTGCCACTTCGGGGACATTGAACACCGGGGAGCTGTTTTTT.

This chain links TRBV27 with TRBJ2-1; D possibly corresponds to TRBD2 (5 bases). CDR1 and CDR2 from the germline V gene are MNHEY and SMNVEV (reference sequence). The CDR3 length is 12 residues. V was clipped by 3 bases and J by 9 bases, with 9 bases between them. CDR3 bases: TGTGCCAGCAGTTTTGTAGGGAGTGAGCAGTTCTTC. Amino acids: CASSFVGSEQFF.

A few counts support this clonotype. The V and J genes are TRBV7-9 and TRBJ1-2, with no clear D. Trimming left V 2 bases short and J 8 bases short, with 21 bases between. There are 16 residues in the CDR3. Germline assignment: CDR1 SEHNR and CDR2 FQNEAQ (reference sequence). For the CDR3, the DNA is TGTGCCAGCAGCTTATCGGGAGCTTACTTCCTGGCCGGCTACACCTTC. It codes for CASSLSGAYFLAGYTF.

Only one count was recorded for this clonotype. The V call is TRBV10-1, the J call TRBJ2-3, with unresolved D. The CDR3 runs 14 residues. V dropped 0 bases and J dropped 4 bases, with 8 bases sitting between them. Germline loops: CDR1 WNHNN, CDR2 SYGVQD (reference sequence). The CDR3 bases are TGCGCCAGCAGTGAGTCGAAGTTGTCAGATACGCAGTATTTT. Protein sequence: CASSESKLSDTQYF.

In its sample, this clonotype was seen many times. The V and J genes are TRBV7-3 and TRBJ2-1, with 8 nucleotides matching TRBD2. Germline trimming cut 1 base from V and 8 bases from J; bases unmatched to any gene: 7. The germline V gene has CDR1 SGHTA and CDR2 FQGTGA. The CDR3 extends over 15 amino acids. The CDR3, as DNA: TGTGCCAGCAGCTTAAACGGGGGGGCGGTGGATGAGCAGTTCTTC. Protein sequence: CASSLNGGAVDEQFF. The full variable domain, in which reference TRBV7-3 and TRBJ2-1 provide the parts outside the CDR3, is GAGVSQTPSNKVTEKGKYVELRCDPISGHTALYWYRQSLGQGPEFLIYFQGTGAADDSGLPNDRFFAVRPEGSVSTLKIQRTERGDSAVYLCASSLNGGAVDEQFFGPGTRLTVL.

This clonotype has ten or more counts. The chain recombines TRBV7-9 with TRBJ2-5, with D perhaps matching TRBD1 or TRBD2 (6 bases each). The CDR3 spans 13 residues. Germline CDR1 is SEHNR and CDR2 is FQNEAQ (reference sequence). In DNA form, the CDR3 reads TGTTCCCAGCAGGAACGGGGGCCAGAGACCCAGTACTTC. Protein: CSQQERGPETQYF.

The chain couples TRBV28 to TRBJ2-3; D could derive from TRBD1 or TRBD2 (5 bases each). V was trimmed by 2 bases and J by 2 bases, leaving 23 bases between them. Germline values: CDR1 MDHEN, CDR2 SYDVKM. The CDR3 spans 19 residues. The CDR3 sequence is CASSLRAGADLILTDTQYF. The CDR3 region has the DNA TGTGCCAGCAGTTTAAGAGCCGGGGCAGACCTAATTCTCACAGATACGCAGTATTTT. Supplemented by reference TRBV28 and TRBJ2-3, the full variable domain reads DVKVTQSSRYLVKRTGEKVFLECVQDMDHENMFWYRQDPGLGLRLIYFSYDVKMKEKGDIPEGYSVSREKKERFSLILESASTNQTSMYLCASSLRAGADLILTDTQYFGPGTRLTVL.

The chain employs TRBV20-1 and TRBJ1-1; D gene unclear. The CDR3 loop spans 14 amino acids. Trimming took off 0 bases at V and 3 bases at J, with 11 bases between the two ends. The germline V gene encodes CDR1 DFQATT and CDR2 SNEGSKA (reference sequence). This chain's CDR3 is CSARDLVGDTEAFF. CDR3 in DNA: TGCAGTGCTAGAGATCTAGTAGGAGACACTGAAGCTTTCTTT.

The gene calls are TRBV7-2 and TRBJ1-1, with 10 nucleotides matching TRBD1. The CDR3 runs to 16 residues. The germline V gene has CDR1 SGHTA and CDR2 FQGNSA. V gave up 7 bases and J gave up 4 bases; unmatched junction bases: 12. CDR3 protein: CASIVPGQGKGTEAFF. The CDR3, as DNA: TGTGCCAGCATCGTCCCGGGACAGGGGAAGGGCACTGAAGCTTTCTTT.

The CDR3 nucleotides read TGTGCCAGCATCCTTTGGGGGGGGGGCGTGGGTGCTGAAGCTTTCTTT. It encodes CASILWGGGVGAEAFF. The chain uses TRBV7-6 and TRBJ1-1; D is possibly TRBD1 (6 bases). The CDR3 runs 16 residues. The germline V gene has CDR1 SGHVS and CDR2 FNYEAQ. V lost 7 bases and J 6 bases, leaving 24 bases between the germline ends.

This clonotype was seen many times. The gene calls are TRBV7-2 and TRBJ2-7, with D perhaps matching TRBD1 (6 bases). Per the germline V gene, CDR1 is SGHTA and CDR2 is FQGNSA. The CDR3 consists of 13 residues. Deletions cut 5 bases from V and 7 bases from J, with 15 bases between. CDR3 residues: CASSPNLGGEQYV. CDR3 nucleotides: TGTGCCAGCAGCCCAAATCTAGGGGGAGAGCAGTACGTC.

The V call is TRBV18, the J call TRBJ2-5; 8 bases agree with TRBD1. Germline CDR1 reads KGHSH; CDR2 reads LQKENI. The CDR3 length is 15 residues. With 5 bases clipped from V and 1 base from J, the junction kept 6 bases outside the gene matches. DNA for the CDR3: TGTGCCAGCTCAACTAGACAGGGGCCCCAAGAGACCCAGTACTTC. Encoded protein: CASSTRQGPQETQYF.

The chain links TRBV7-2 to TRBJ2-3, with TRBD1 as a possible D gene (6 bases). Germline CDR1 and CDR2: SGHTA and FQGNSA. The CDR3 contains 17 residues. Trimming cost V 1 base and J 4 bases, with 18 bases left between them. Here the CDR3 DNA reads TGTGCCAGCAGCTTAGGATTTGTGGGGGCAGCGGCAGATACGCAGTATTTT. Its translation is CASSLGFVGAAADTQYF.